This T cell receptor beta chain was found in a study of T cells after yellow fever vaccination. Overall study results and limits: The CD4 compartment and the CD8 compartment contained a small share of clonotypes in common. Most clones from primary vaccination were detected again post-booster (roughly 96% CD4, 88% CD8). FACS-sorted repertoires might harbor abundant contaminating clonotypes from the bulk population.

The TCR cDNA carried a universal primer site and UMIs from 5'RACE template switching. TCRdb re-called the 5' RACE reads with MiXCR, one entry per CDR3 protein. Here the sample spans approximately 70,000 distinct CDR3 sequences, approximately 7% being singletons. On this clonotype itself: The antigen remains undetermined.

The input for sequencing was CD8+ T cells sorted from PBMCs, taken around 45 days after the first yellow fever vaccination. The sequence was obtained from a young man who received the YFV17D yellow fever vaccine.

DNA of the CDR3: TGTGCCACCAGCAGAGAACCCAGGGCCCTAAATGAAAAACTGTTTTTT. Protein: CATSREPRALNEKLFF. V is TRBV15 and J is TRBJ1-4; TRBD1 is a possible D gene (5 bases). Looked up from germline, CDR1 is LNHNV and CDR2 is YYDKDF (reference sequence). The CDR3 totals 16 residues. The ends were cut back, 0 bases at V and 5 bases at J, with 13 bases in the middle.